One sample yielded the 5 T cell receptor beta chains listed below, sequenced in a study of blood T cell repertoires in COVID-19. The method was immunoSEQ multiplex PCR; TCRdb's version includes in-frame clones alone and lacks a portion of them. The data hold about 200,000 clones, with approximately 90% observed a single time. Sequencing was performed on peripheral blood. The receptors here all came from a young man who had recovered from COVID-19.

This clone was seen just once. The rearrangement uses TRBV24-1 and TRBJ1-1; D not resolved. The CDR3 runs to 14 residues. Between the trimmed V and J ends, which lost 0 bases and 6 bases, there was a span of 10 bases. In germline, CDR1 is KGHDR, CDR2 SFDVKD. DNA of the CDR3: TGTGCCACCAGTGATTTGGGAGTTCCCGCTGAAGCTTTCTTT. Amino acids: CATSDLGVPAEAFF.

This clone was counted a single time. J is TRBJ1-4 and V is TRBV5-1, with no clear D. Germline V gives CDR1 SGHRS, CDR2 YFSETQ. The V and J ends lost 0 bases and 5 bases respectively, with 11 bases between them. The CDR3 spans 15 residues. The DNA of the CDR3 is TGCGCCAGCAGCTTGGACAGCTGGTCGAATGAAAAACTGTTTTTT. Amino acids: CASSLDSWSNEKLFF.

V is TRBV21-1 and J is TRBJ1-2; TRBD1, as called in the table, went unchecked against the DNA. TRBV21-1 is a pseudogene segment. The CDR3 consists of 14 residues. The CDR3 loop is CASSYRDRDSGYTF. The CDR3 bases are TGTGCCAGCAGCTACCGGGACAGAGATTCCGGCTACACCTTC.

The chain couples TRBV2 to TRBJ2-4, with D hard to call. The V end was cut by 4 bases, the J end by 7 bases, with 14 bases between. Germline V lookup: CDR1 SNHLY, CDR2 FYNNEI. The length of the CDR3 is 14 residues. In DNA form, the CDR3 reads TGTGCCAGCAGTGTTCACGCGGATGGGAACATTCAGTACTTC. Translating gives CASSVHADGNIQYF.

The J gene is TRBJ2-7, the V gene TRBV12-3 or TRBV12-4, with TRBD1 identical over 7 bases. The V and J ends lost 6 bases and 4 bases, in that order; junction bases with no gene match: 3. CDR3 length equals 12 residues. Here the CDR3 reads CASRMTGYEQYF. The DNA for the CDR3 is TGTGCCAGCAGAATGACAGGGTACGAGCAGTACTTC.